A single sample is the source of the 14 T cell receptor beta chains below, sequenced in a study of patients and donors after allogeneic stem cell transplantation. TCRdb processed the RT-PCR reads anew with MiXCR; each CDR3 protein has one entry. The data contain 20,000 or so distinct CDR3 sequences, approximately 4.4% of them singletons. Sequences were obtained from blood, either unsorted or a sorted T cell fraction (not recorded which). These receptors all come from a human donor who was either an allogeneic HSCT recipient or a stem cell or donor lymphocyte infusion donor (not recorded which). It is not recorded whose cells these are; they may come from a transplant donor.

This clonotype has just a few counts. V and J are TRBV21-1 and TRBJ1-1; TRBD1, the table's D call, was not compared with the DNA. TRBV21-1 is assigned pseudogene status. CDR3 size: 16 residues. DNA for the CDR3: TGTGCCAGCAGCAAAGCGCCGTGGGGGAGCCGGAATGAAGCTTTCTTT. Protein sequence: CASSKAPWGSRNEAFF.

This clonotype has more than one count but fewer than ten. This chain uses TRBV9 with TRBJ1-3, with unresolved D. This CDR3 has 15 residues. Germline V gives CDR1 SGDLS, CDR2 YYNGEE. Trimming shortened V by 0 bases and J by 6 bases, and 13 bases separated the two germline ends. CDR3 sequence reads: CASSVDALLPNTIYF. As DNA, the CDR3 is TGTGCCAGCAGCGTAGACGCACTGCTTCCAAACACCATATATTTT.

This clonotype was seen repeatedly, ten times or more. The gene calls are TRBV4-2 and TRBJ2-6; unclear D gene. With 0 bases removed from V and 0 bases from J, the gap between germline ends came to 6 bases. The germline V gene encodes CDR1 LGHNA and CDR2 YNFKEQ. The CDR3 totals 16 residues. The CDR3 loop is CASSQDRSSGANVLTF. CDR3 nucleotides: TGTGCCAGCAGCCAAGACAGGAGCTCTGGGGCCAACGTCCTGACTTTC.

This clonotype was found a few times. V gene TRBV9 combines with J gene TRBJ1-5; D uncertain. CDR1 is SGDLS, CDR2 YYNGEE, per germline. V dropped 0 bases and J dropped 2 bases, with 12 bases sitting between them. This CDR3 is 16 amino acids long. CDR3 sequence reads: CASSVGGLEGNQPQHF. CDR3 nucleotide sequence: TGTGCCAGCAGCGTAGGAGGGCTTGAGGGCAATCAGCCCCAGCATTTT.

A word on this clonotype: This may come from a read error, since a much larger clone is one base off. J is TRBJ1-5 and V is TRBV2, with D perhaps matching TRBD1 (5 bases). This CDR3 comprises 16 residues. CDR1 is SNHLY and CDR2 is FYNNEI in the germline V gene. V lost 8 bases, J lost 2 bases, and 19 bases lay in between. CDR3 DNA: TGTGCCAGCGCCCCTCGGAGAAGCAGGGGCAATCAGCCCCAGCATTTT. Translation: CASAPRRSRGNQPQHF.

The chain carries TRBV27 and TRBJ2-7; D is uncertain. This CDR3 has 12 amino acids. The V end was cut by 1 base, the J end by 6 bases, with 7 bases between. The germline gives CDR1 MNHEY, CDR2 SMNVEV (reference sequence). The CDR3 nucleotides are TGTGCCAGCAGTTTATTTGTGTGCGAGCAGTACTTC. Translating it yields CASSLFVCEQYF.

This clonotype was counted at least ten times. The chain uses TRBV20-1 and TRBJ2-7; 9 bases are shared with TRBD2. After removal of 8 bases from V and 2 bases from J, the junction contained 7 bases not matched to a gene. CDR1 is DFQATT, CDR2 SNEGSKA, per germline (reference sequence). The CDR3 length is 13 residues. The CDR3 region is CSPTKRGAYEQYF. CDR3 bases: TGCAGTCCAACTAAGCGGGGGGCCTACGAGCAGTACTTC.

This clonotype was seen a handful of times. At one end, the junction sequence differs from germline, possibly due to a read error. This chain joins TRBV7-7 and TRBJ1-5; D is undetermined. The CDR3 extends over 15 amino acids. Germline CDR1 and CDR2: SSHAT and FNYEAQ (reference sequence). CDR3 DNA: TGTGCTAGCAGCTTAGCGTGCAGGTTCAATCAGCCCCAGCATTTT. It specifies CASSLACRFNQPQHF. Based on the CDR3 plus reference TRBV7-7 and TRBJ1-5, the full variable domain is GAGVSQSPRYKVTKRGQDVTLRCDPISSHATLYWYQQALGQGPEFLTYFNYEAQPDKSGLPSDRFSAERPEGSISTLTIQRTEQRDSAMYRCASSLACRFNQPQHFGDGTRLSIL.

There are a few counts of this clonotype. The V call is TRBV9, the J call TRBJ2-2; D gene uncertain. CDR1 is SGDLS and CDR2 is YYNGEE in the germline V gene. There are 18 residues in the CDR3. V dropped 0 bases and J dropped 3 bases, with 18 bases sitting between them. The CDR3 bases are TGTGCCAGCAGCGTAGGAGAGACTTTAGGCTGGGACACCGGGGAGCTGTTTTTT. Translation: CASSVGETLGWDTGELFF.

This clonotype was counted at least ten times. The chain joins TRBV19 to TRBJ2-7; 10 bases map to TRBD2. This CDR3 region has 14 residues. V lost 5 bases and J lost 3; bases outside the gene matches: 4. Germline CDR1 and CDR2: LNHDA and SQIVND (reference sequence). CDR3 in amino acids: CASSRLAGDYEQYF. In DNA, the CDR3 is TGTGCCAGTAGTCGGCTAGCGGGAGACTACGAGCAGTACTTC.

This clonotype has a handful of counts. V gene TRBV5-5 combines with J gene TRBJ2-1, with TRBD2 as a possible D gene (6 bases). CDR3 length: 15 amino acids. Germline loops: CDR1 SGHKS, CDR2 YYEKEE (reference sequence). Trimming took 1 base from V and 2 from J, leaving 10 bases between them. CDR3 DNA: TGTGCCAGCAGCTTGTGGGGGGAGCCCTACAATGAGCAGTTCTTC. This translates into CASSLWGEPYNEQFF.

Ten or more counts support this clonotype. V usage is TRBV5-1 and J usage is TRBJ2-3; no firm D call. V gave up 0 bases and J gave up 2 bases, with 13 bases separating them. The CDR3 consists of 16 residues. The germline V gene encodes CDR1 SGHRS and CDR2 YFSETQ. The CDR3 DNA follows: TGCGCCAGCAGCTTGGTTGGATTACCGTACACAGATACGCAGTATTTT. Translating it yields CASSLVGLPYTDTQYF. The whole variable domain, remainder taken from reference TRBV5-1 and TRBJ2-3, is KAGVTQTPRYLIKTRGQQVTLSCSPISGHRSVSWYQQTPGQGLQFLFEYFSETQRNKGNFPGRFSGRQFSNSRSEMNVSTLELGDSALYLCASSLVGLPYTDTQYFGPGTRLTVL.

Many counts were recorded for this clonotype. This chain joins TRBV7-6 and TRBJ1-1, with D perhaps matching TRBD1 (5 bases). Germline CDR1 and CDR2: SGHVS and FNYEAQ. The CDR3 loop spans 14 amino acids. V was pared by 7 bases and J by 4 bases, with 16 bases between. CDR3 sequence (DNA): TGTGCCAGCATCCCCAGGGTGGGGGGCACTGAAGCTTTCTTT. It is translated as CASIPRVGGTEAFF.

Many counts were recorded for this clonotype. The rearrangement uses TRBV2 and TRBJ2-2; no clear D gene. V gave up 2 bases and J gave up 4 bases, with 8 bases separating them. Germline loops: CDR1 SNHLY, CDR2 FYNNEI. The CDR3 contains 14 residues. The CDR3 spells CASSETGSTGELFF. The CDR3 DNA reads as TGTGCCAGCAGTGAAACGGGTAGCACCGGGGAGCTGTTTTTT.